The rows below give T cell receptor beta chains drawn from one sample of a study of blood T cell repertoires in COVID-19. Method: immunoSEQ multiplex PCR; TCRdb's copy keeps in-frame clones and lacks some. Of about 270,000 clones in the sample, roughly 86% are singletons; the top ten hold less than 3%. Sequencing was carried out using PBMCs or T cells enriched from blood (not recorded which). The receptor source for this set is a woman between 18 and 29 years old who had recovered from COVID-19. CDR3s include the opening cysteine and the closing phenylalanine or tryptophan. Fields, in order: clone size, J gene, D gene, CDR3 length, V gene, CDR3 protein, CDR3 DNA. The D gene is left open where the match is weak. Clone sizes are given selectively: once, few, many, or a class where the clone is expanded.

clone size: -; J gene: TRBJ2-1; D gene: TRBD2; CDR3 length: 16; V gene: TRBV28; CDR3 protein: CASSGTSGRWRNEQFF; CDR3 DNA: TGTGCCAGCAGCGGGACTAGCGGGAGGTGGCGGAATGAGCAGTTCTTC
clone size: few; J gene: TRBJ1-6; D gene: TRBD1; CDR3 length: 15; V gene: TRBV7-9; CDR3 protein: CASSLAGGDNSPLHF; CDR3 DNA: TGTGCCAGCAGCTTGGCAGGGGGCGATAATTCACCCCTCCACTTT
clone size: -; J gene: TRBJ1-2; D gene: -; CDR3 length: 15; V gene: TRBV19; CDR3 protein: CAREWAGNVNYGYTF; CDR3 DNA: TGTGCCAGAGAATGGGCAGGAAATGTTAACTATGGCTACACCTTC
clone size: -; J gene: TRBJ1-1; D gene: -; CDR3 length: 14; V gene: TRBV6-5; CDR3 protein: CASSWAGDDTEAFF; CDR3 DNA: TGTGCCAGCAGTTGGGCAGGGGATGACACTGAAGCTTTCTTT
clone size: -; J gene: TRBJ1-1; D gene: TRBD1; CDR3 length: 16; V gene: TRBV5-1; CDR3 protein: CASSLGTGGLNTEAFF; CDR3 DNA: TGCGCCAGCAGCCTCGGGACAGGGGGCTTGAACACTGAAGCTTTCTTT
clone size: -; J gene: TRBJ2-7; D gene: -; CDR3 length: 15; V gene: TRBV6-5; CDR3 protein: CASSALRGTSYEQYF; CDR3 DNA: TGTGCCAGCAGCGCCCTACGGGGGACCTCCTACGAGCAGTACTTC
clone size: -; J gene: TRBJ2-3; D gene: -; CDR3 length: 15; V gene: TRBV2; CDR3 protein: CASSEPRQAVDTQYF; CDR3 DNA: TGTGCCAGCAGTGAACCCAGACAGGCCGTTGATACGCAGTATTTT
clone size: once; J gene: TRBJ1-2; D gene: TRBD1; CDR3 length: 14; V gene: TRBV6-6; CDR3 protein: CATTPGQGRDGYTF; CDR3 DNA: TGTGCCACCACGCCGGGACAGGGGAGGGATGGCTACACCTTC
clone size: -; J gene: TRBJ2-1; D gene: TRBD2; CDR3 length: 15; V gene: TRBV6-5; CDR3 protein: CASSPNSGSYNEQFF; CDR3 DNA: TGTGCCAGCAGCCCAAATAGCGGGAGCTACAATGAGCAGTTCTTC
clone size: -; J gene: TRBJ1-4; D gene: -; CDR3 length: 15; V gene: TRBV5-1; CDR3 protein: CASSLGGGTGEKLFF; CDR3 DNA: TGCGCCAGCAGCTTGGGGGGAGGTACTGGTGAAAAACTGTTTTTT
clone size: -; J gene: TRBJ2-7; D gene: TRBD1; CDR3 length: 13; V gene: TRBV7-8; CDR3 protein: CASSRDRAYEQYF; CDR3 DNA: TGTGCCAGCAGCCGGGACAGAGCCTACGAGCAGTACTTC
clone size: -; J gene: TRBJ1-4; D gene: -; CDR3 length: 13; V gene: TRBV27; CDR3 protein: CASSLIAGGKLFF; CDR3 DNA: TGTGCCAGCAGCTTGATCGCGGGGGGGAAACTGTTTTTT
clone size: -; J gene: TRBJ2-1; D gene: TRBD2; CDR3 length: 15; V gene: TRBV27; CDR3 protein: CASSVGTGGKNEQFF; CDR3 DNA: TGTGCCAGCAGTGTAGGGACGGGGGGTAAAAATGAGCAGTTCTTC
clone size: -; J gene: TRBJ1-1; D gene: -; CDR3 length: 15; V gene: TRBV10-3; CDR3 protein: CAISQLAEGNTEAFF; CDR3 DNA: TGTGCCATCAGCCAGCTGGCCGAGGGGAACACTGAAGCTTTCTTT
clone size: once; J gene: TRBJ2-5; D gene: TRBD2; CDR3 length: 17; V gene: TRBV9; CDR3 protein: CASSVGVAGGLQETQYF; CDR3 DNA: TGTGCCAGCAGCGTAGGGGTGGCGGGGGGCTTACAAGAGACCCAGTACTTC
clone size: -; J gene: TRBJ2-7; D gene: TRBD1; CDR3 length: 16; V gene: TRBV4-3; CDR3 protein: CASSLSGTGESYEQYF; CDR3 DNA: TGCGCCAGCAGCCTTAGTGGAACAGGGGAATCCTACGAGCAGTACTTC
clone size: -; J gene: TRBJ1-1; D gene: -; CDR3 length: 13; V gene: TRBV18; CDR3 protein: CASSPESGTEAFF; CDR3 DNA: TGTGCCAGCTCCCCGGAGTCCGGCACTGAAGCTTTCTTT
clone size: -; J gene: TRBJ1-4; D gene: TRBD1; CDR3 length: 15; V gene: TRBV30; CDR3 protein: CAWSASGTGVEKLFF; CDR3 DNA: TGTGCCTGGAGTGCCTCCGGTACAGGGGTGGAAAAACTGTTTTTT
clone size: -; J gene: TRBJ1-4; D gene: -; CDR3 length: 14; V gene: TRBV11-3; CDR3 protein: CASSLESGNEKLFF; CDR3 DNA: TGTGCCAGCAGCTTAGAATCGGGTAATGAAAAACTGTTTTTT
clone size: -; J gene: TRBJ2-5; D gene: -; CDR3 length: 14; V gene: TRBV5-1; CDR3 protein: CASSLVGVGETQYF; CDR3 DNA: TGCGCCAGCAGCTTGGTAGGGGTCGGGGAGACCCAGTACTTC
clone size: -; J gene: TRBJ2-2; D gene: TRBD2; CDR3 length: 17; V gene: TRBV7-8; CDR3 protein: CASSQSRSSGIGGELFF; CDR3 DNA: TGTGCCAGCAGCCAAAGTCGGTCTAGCGGTATTGGCGGGGAGCTGTTTTTT
clone size: -; J gene: TRBJ2-7; D gene: -; CDR3 length: 17; V gene: TRBV4-2; CDR3 protein: CASSQASGVVGSYEQYF; CDR3 DNA: TGTGCCAGCAGCCAAGCGTCGGGGGTGGTAGGGTCCTACGAGCAGTACTTC
clone size: few; J gene: TRBJ2-7; D gene: TRBD2; CDR3 length: 16; V gene: TRBV4-2; CDR3 protein: CASSQDTSGPSYEQYF; CDR3 DNA: TGTGCCAGCAGCCAAGATACTAGCGGGCCCTCCTACGAGCAGTACTTC
clone size: -; J gene: TRBJ1-1; D gene: TRBD1; CDR3 length: 13; V gene: TRBV6-2/TRBV6-3; CDR3 protein: CASSFRGLTEAFF; CDR3 DNA: TGTGCCAGCAGCTTCAGGGGGCTTACTGAAGCTTTCTTT
clone size: once; J gene: TRBJ2-7; D gene: -; CDR3 length: 16; V gene: TRBV9; CDR3 protein: CASSVGDRVAGWEQYF; CDR3 DNA: TGTGCCAGCAGCGTAGGAGACAGGGTCGCGGGATGGGAGCAGTACTTC
clone size: -; J gene: TRBJ2-3; D gene: TRBD2; CDR3 length: 18; V gene: TRBV7-2; CDR3 protein: CASSPTSRTSGGEDTQYF; CDR3 DNA: TGTGCCAGCAGCCCAACCTCGAGGACTAGCGGGGGGGAGGATACGCAGTATTTT
clone size: -; J gene: TRBJ1-2; D gene: -; CDR3 length: 14; V gene: TRBV5-8; CDR3 protein: CASIPMVRGYGYTF; CDR3 DNA: TGTGCCAGCATCCCTATGGTGAGAGGTTATGGCTACACCTTC
clone size: few; J gene: TRBJ1-5; D gene: -; CDR3 length: 15; V gene: TRBV5-3; CDR3 protein: CARSLVSGSNQPQHF; CDR3 DNA: TGTGCCAGAAGCTTGGTGTCAGGTAGCAATCAGCCCCAGCATTTT
clone size: -; J gene: TRBJ1-3; D gene: -; CDR3 length: 15; V gene: TRBV21-1; CDR3 protein: CASSIGHRSGNTIYF; CDR3 DNA: TGTGCCAGCAGCATTGGACACCGCTCTGGAAACACCATATATTTT
clone size: -; J gene: TRBJ2-7; D gene: TRBD1; CDR3 length: 12; V gene: TRBV5-1; CDR3 protein: CASSWTGNEQYF; CDR3 DNA: TGCGCCAGCAGCTGGACAGGGAACGAGCAGTACTTC
clone size: few; J gene: TRBJ2-1; D gene: TRBD2; CDR3 length: 17; V gene: TRBV7-9; CDR3 protein: CASSPNYTSGLYNEQFF; CDR3 DNA: TGTGCCAGCAGCCCAAACTACACTAGCGGACTATACAATGAGCAGTTCTTC
clone size: few; J gene: TRBJ1-5; D gene: -; CDR3 length: 15; V gene: TRBV4-1; CDR3 protein: CASSQDRGVNQPQHF; CDR3 DNA: TGCGCCAGCAGCCAAGATCGGGGGGTTAATCAGCCCCAGCATTTT
clone size: -; J gene: TRBJ2-1; D gene: -; CDR3 length: 13; V gene: TRBV7-2; CDR3 protein: CASSWRRSNEQFF; CDR3 DNA: TGTGCCAGCAGCTGGAGACGATCCAATGAGCAGTTCTTC
clone size: -; J gene: TRBJ2-1; D gene: TRBD2; CDR3 length: 16; V gene: TRBV18; CDR3 protein: CASSPPASGGGDEQFF; CDR3 DNA: TGTGCCAGCTCACCACCGGCTAGCGGGGGCGGGGATGAGCAGTTCTTC
clone size: -; J gene: TRBJ1-2; D gene: -; CDR3 length: 12; V gene: TRBV6-4; CDR3 protein: CASSDPRDGYTF; CDR3 DNA: TGTGCCAGCAGTGACCCCAGGGATGGCTACACCTTC
clone size: -; J gene: TRBJ2-5; D gene: TRBD2; CDR3 length: 15; V gene: TRBV7-2; CDR3 protein: CASSLGAGVQETQYF; CDR3 DNA: TGTGCCAGCAGCTTAGGAGCGGGGGTTCAAGAGACCCAGTACTTC
clone size: -; J gene: TRBJ2-1; D gene: TRBD2; CDR3 length: 18; V gene: TRBV27; CDR3 protein: CASSNPLAGAVPYNEQFF; CDR3 DNA: TGTGCCAGCAGTAACCCGCTAGCGGGAGCTGTGCCCTACAATGAGCAGTTCTTC
clone size: -; J gene: TRBJ1-1; D gene: -; CDR3 length: 13; V gene: TRBV27; CDR3 protein: CASSFGLGTEAFF; CDR3 DNA: TGTGCCAGCAGTTTTGGGCTGGGCACTGAAGCTTTCTTT
clone size: -; J gene: TRBJ2-7; D gene: -; CDR3 length: 10; V gene: TRBV27; CDR3 protein: CASIRGEQYF; CDR3 DNA: TGTGCCAGCATCCGAGGCGAGCAGTACTTC
clone size: -; J gene: TRBJ2-1; D gene: -; CDR3 length: 13; V gene: TRBV4-2; CDR3 protein: CASSQDPSDEQFF; CDR3 DNA: TGTGCCAGCAGCCAAGATCCCTCGGATGAGCAGTTCTTC
clone size: once; J gene: TRBJ2-7; D gene: TRBD2; CDR3 length: 16; V gene: TRBV30; CDR3 protein: CSHLAGLAGVRYEQYF; CDR3 DNA: TGTTCCCATCTCGCGGGACTAGCGGGAGTTCGGTACGAGCAGTACTTC
clone size: -; J gene: TRBJ2-2; D gene: TRBD2; CDR3 length: 19; V gene: TRBV24-1; CDR3 protein: CATSSGTPETSGLTGELFF; CDR3 DNA: TGTGCCACCAGTTCCGGGACGCCCGAGACTAGCGGCCTCACCGGGGAGCTGTTTTTT
clone size: once; J gene: TRBJ2-1; D gene: -; CDR3 length: 16; V gene: TRBV3-1/TRBV3-2; CDR3 protein: CASSQVGGSAKNEQFF; CDR3 DNA: TGTGCCAGCAGCCAAGTAGGTGGGAGTGCCAAGAATGAGCAGTTCTTC
clone size: -; J gene: TRBJ1-4; D gene: TRBD1; CDR3 length: 16; V gene: TRBV19; CDR3 protein: CASPPGQGGTNEKLFF; CDR3 DNA: TGTGCCAGTCCACCGGGACAGGGGGGAACTAATGAAAAACTGTTTTTT
clone size: -; J gene: TRBJ2-7; D gene: TRBD2; CDR3 length: 15; V gene: TRBV11-3; CDR3 protein: CASRPGTSSSYEQYF; CDR3 DNA: TGTGCCAGCAGACCCGGGACTAGCAGTTCCTACGAGCAGTACTTC
clone size: -; J gene: TRBJ2-7; D gene: -; CDR3 length: 13; V gene: TRBV11-2; CDR3 protein: CASSQNQVGEQYF; CDR3 DNA: TGTGCCAGCAGCCAAAATCAGGTTGGCGAGCAGTACTTC
clone size: -; J gene: TRBJ2-3; D gene: TRBD2; CDR3 length: 15; V gene: TRBV4-3; CDR3 protein: CASSHRGGGPDTQYF; CDR3 DNA: TGCGCCAGCAGCCATAGAGGCGGGGGTCCAGATACGCAGTATTTT
clone size: few; J gene: TRBJ1-2; D gene: -; CDR3 length: 15; V gene: TRBV9; CDR3 protein: CASSETGTTNYGYTF; CDR3 DNA: TGTGCCAGCAGCGAGACCGGGACAACTAACTATGGCTACACCTTC
clone size: -; J gene: TRBJ1-5; D gene: -; CDR3 length: 12; V gene: TRBV27; CDR3 protein: CASSSQNQPQHF; CDR3 DNA: TGTGCCAGCAGTTCACAAAATCAGCCCCAGCATTTT
clone size: -; J gene: TRBJ2-7; D gene: TRBD1; CDR3 length: 14; V gene: TRBV5-8; CDR3 protein: CASSSGQGPYEQYF; CDR3 DNA: TGTGCCAGCAGCTCGGGACAGGGCCCCTACGAGCAGTACTTC
clone size: -; J gene: TRBJ1-5; D gene: -; CDR3 length: 12; V gene: TRBV29-1; CDR3 protein: CSVEDPPSGQHF; CDR3 DNA: TGCAGCGTTGAAGATCCCCCAAGCGGCCAGCATTTT
clone size: -; J gene: TRBJ1-3; D gene: -; CDR3 length: 14; V gene: TRBV7-9; CDR3 protein: CASSLRGVKNTIYF; CDR3 DNA: TGTGCCAGCAGCTTACGGGGGGTCAAGAACACCATATATTTT